The clone carrying this T cell receptor (beta chain) came up a few times. Its antigen remains unidentified. The data were taken from a study of cytotoxic CD8 clonotypes in ibrutinib-treated CLL. Study-wide findings and caveats: Higher circulating CD8+ T-cell counts strongly accompanied higher baseline clonality, above age-matched healthy donors. Clonality went up at ibrutinib response and then declined back toward baseline at progression.

Sequencing was designed to attain a depth spanning 1 in 200,000 to 1 in 1 million T cells. Libraries were prepared by immunoSEQ multiplex PCR; TCRdb keeps only in-frame clonotypes and omits some of them. Among roughly 45,000 clones listed, 65% were seen once. This CDR3 has 11 residues. From germline, CDR1 is SGHAT and CDR2 FQNNGV. V was trimmed by 2 bases and J by 3 bases, leaving 2 bases between them. Sequences were derived from PBMCs, sampled after 24 months of ibrutinib treatment. The TCR was taken from a human donor with chronic lymphocytic leukemia. This chain joins TRBV11-2 and TRBJ2-7, with D unclear. The CDR3 loop is CASSLLYEQYF. Written as DNA, the CDR3 is TGTGCCAGCAGCTTACTCTACGAGCAGTACTTC.